One and the same sample provided the 9 T cell receptor beta chains below, sequenced in a study of cytomegalovirus exposure and HLA in healthy donors. Vbeta (60) and Jbeta (13) primers were used in the PCR. Using immunoSEQ multiplex PCR, the repertoire was profiled, and TCRdb retains in-frame clones only, with some absent. The repertoire holds 150,000 to 200,000 clones, roughly 76% seen once, with just under 5% in the top ten. The sample consisted of PBMCs. These receptors all stem from a woman aged 18-29 years in good health and CMV-seropositive.

The CDR3 DNA is TGTGCCAGCAGCAAAGGGACAGAAGGAAACACCATATATTTT. Protein sequence: CASSKGTEGNTIYF. V is TRBV11-3 and J is TRBJ1-3; 7 bases are shared with TRBD1. This CDR3 is 14 amino acids long. V was clipped by 5 bases and J by 4 bases; unmatched bases: 5. Per the germline V gene, CDR1 is SGHNT and CDR2 is YENEEA.

The rearrangement uses TRBV11-2 and TRBJ2-5; tentative D call: TRBD2 (6 bases). The CDR3 has 15 amino acids. Trimming cost V 5 bases and J 1 base, with 14 bases left between them. The germline V gene encodes CDR1 SGHAT and CDR2 FQNNGV. Here the CDR3 reads CASSPRGISQETQYF. In DNA form, the CDR3 reads TGTGCCAGCAGCCCCCGGGGGATTTCCCAAGAGACCCAGTACTTC.

This chain uses TRBV6-4 with TRBJ2-3; TRBD2 matches 9 bases. Germline V lookup: CDR1 MRHNA, CDR2 SNTAGT. The CDR3 extends over 15 amino acids. With 4 bases clipped from V and 2 bases from J, the junction kept 4 bases outside the gene matches. CDR3: CASSVAGALTDTQYF. Written as DNA, the CDR3 is TGTGCCAGCAGTGTAGCGGGGGCCCTCACAGATACGCAGTATTTT.

The chain has TRBV6-6 and TRBJ2-1, with TRBD1 as a possible D gene (5 bases). The V end lost 2 bases, the J end lost 6 bases, and 11 bases lay between the germline ends. The V gene's germline CDR1 is MNHNY and CDR2 SVGAGI (reference sequence). The CDR3 runs to 14 residues. The CDR3 coding sequence is TGTGCCAGCAGTTACATGGGGCAGGGCAATGAGCAGTTCTTC. Translating gives CASSYMGQGNEQFF.

This sequence joins TRBV7-8 and TRBJ1-5; D might be TRBD1 (5 bases). The CDR3 totals 14 residues. The germline CDR1 and CDR2 sequences are SGHVS and FQNEAQ. Trimming shortened V by 5 bases and J by 3 bases, and 11 bases separated the two germline ends. CDR3 amino acids: CASSPTGDNQPQHF. The CDR3 DNA follows: TGTGCCAGCAGCCCAACGGGGGACAATCAGCCCCAGCATTTT. The complete variable domain, with remaining parts taken from reference TRBV7-8 and TRBJ1-5, reads GAGVSQSPRYKVAKRGQDVALRCDPISGHVSLFWYQQALGQGPEFLTYFQNEAQLDKSGLPSDRFFAERPEGSVSTLKIQRTQQEDSAVYLCASSPTGDNQPQHFGDGTRLSIL.

This chain joins TRBV11-3 and TRBJ2-7; 8 bases line up with TRBD2. Germline CDR1 is SGHNT and CDR2 is YENEEA. V dropped 4 bases and J dropped 3; count of bases not matched to a gene: 5. This CDR3 contains 14 residues. The CDR3 sequence: CASSSAGGDYEQYF. For the CDR3, the DNA is TGTGCCAGCAGCTCGGCGGGGGGTGACTACGAGCAGTACTTC.

This chain's CDR3 is CAGGLNTEAFF. CDR3 in DNA: TGTGCCGGCGGCCTGAACACTGAAGCTTTCTTT. The V and J genes are TRBV5-8 and TRBJ1-1; the D is unclear. V lost 10 bases and J lost 0, with 7 bases in between. This CDR3 contains 11 residues. Germline V gives CDR1 SGHTS, CDR2 YDEGEE.

The V call is TRBV7-9, the J call TRBJ2-1; D may be TRBD2 (5 bases). The germline V and J ends were trimmed by 6 bases and 0 bases, with 24 bases remaining between them. The length of the CDR3 is 19 residues. The germline gives CDR1 SEHNR, CDR2 FQNEAQ (reference sequence). CDR3 DNA: TGTGCCAGCAGGGACGCGGGTTCGGCGCCTTCGAGCTCCTACAATGAGCAGTTCTTC. The encoded protein is CASRDAGSAPSSSYNEQFF.

The chain couples TRBV7-8 to TRBJ1-4; no reliable D call. Trimming pared 5 bases from V and 5 bases from J, leaving 12 bases between. The CDR3 spans 14 residues. Germline CDR1 is SGHVS and CDR2 is FQNEAQ. The CDR3 is CASSRRGFNEKLFF. For the CDR3, the DNA is TGTGCCAGCAGCCGCCGCGGCTTCAATGAAAAACTGTTTTTT.